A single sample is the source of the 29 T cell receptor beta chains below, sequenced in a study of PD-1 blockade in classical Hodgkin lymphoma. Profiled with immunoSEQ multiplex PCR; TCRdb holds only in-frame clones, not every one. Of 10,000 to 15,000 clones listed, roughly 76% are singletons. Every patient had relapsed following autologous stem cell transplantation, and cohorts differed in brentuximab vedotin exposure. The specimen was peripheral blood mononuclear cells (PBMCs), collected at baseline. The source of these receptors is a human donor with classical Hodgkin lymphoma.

CDR3 coding DNA: TGTGCCAGCACCGTGGACACAGGGGTTAGCTCCTACGAGCAGTACTTC. The encoded protein is CASTVDTGVSSYEQYF. This chain links TRBV6-6 with TRBJ2-7; the match to TRBD1 covers 7 bases. CDR3 size: 16 residues. The trim removed 7 bases at V and 0 bases at J, leaving 12 bases unmatched. CDR1 is MNHNY and CDR2 is SVGAGI in the germline V gene (reference sequence).

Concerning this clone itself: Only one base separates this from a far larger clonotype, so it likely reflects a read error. DNA of the CDR3: TGCGCCAGCAGCCGGACCCTCTACGAGCAGTACTTC. Its protein product is CASSRTLYEQYF. The chain carries TRBV5-1 and TRBJ2-7; D is undetermined. The CDR3 spans 12 residues. The germline V gene has CDR1 SGHRS and CDR2 YFSETQ. The V and J ends lost 4 bases and 3 bases respectively, with 8 bases between them.

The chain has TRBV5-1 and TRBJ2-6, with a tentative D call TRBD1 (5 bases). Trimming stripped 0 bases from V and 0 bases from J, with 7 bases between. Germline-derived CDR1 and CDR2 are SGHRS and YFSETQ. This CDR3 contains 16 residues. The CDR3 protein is CASSLGQSSGANVLTF. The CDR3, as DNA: TGCGCCAGCAGCTTGGGACAGTCCTCTGGGGCCAACGTCCTGACTTTC. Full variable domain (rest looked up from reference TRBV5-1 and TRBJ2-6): KAGVTQTPRYLIKTRGQQVTLSCSPISGHRSVSWYQQTPGQGLQFLFEYFSETQRNKGNFPGRFSGRQFSNSRSEMNVSTLELGDSALYLCASSLGQSSGANVLTFGAGSRLTVL.

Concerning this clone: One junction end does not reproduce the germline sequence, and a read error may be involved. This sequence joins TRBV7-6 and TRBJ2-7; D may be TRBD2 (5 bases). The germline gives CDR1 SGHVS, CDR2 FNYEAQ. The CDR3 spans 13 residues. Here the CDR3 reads CASSLAGAYEQYF. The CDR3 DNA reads TGTGCCAGCAGCCTAGCCGGTGCCTACGAGCAGTACTTC.

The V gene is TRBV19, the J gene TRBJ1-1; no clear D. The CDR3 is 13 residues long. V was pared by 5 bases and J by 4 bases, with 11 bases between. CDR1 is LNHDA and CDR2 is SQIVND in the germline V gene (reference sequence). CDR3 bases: TGTGCCAGTAGTGTGGGAATATCCACTGAAGCTTTCTTT. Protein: CASSVGISTEAFF. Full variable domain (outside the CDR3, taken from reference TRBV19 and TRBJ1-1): DGGITQSPKYLFRKEGQNVTLSCEQNLNHDAMYWYRQDPGQGLRLIYYSQIVNDFQKGDIAEGYSVSREKKESFPLTVTSAQKNPTAFYLCASSVGISTEAFFGQGTRLTVV.

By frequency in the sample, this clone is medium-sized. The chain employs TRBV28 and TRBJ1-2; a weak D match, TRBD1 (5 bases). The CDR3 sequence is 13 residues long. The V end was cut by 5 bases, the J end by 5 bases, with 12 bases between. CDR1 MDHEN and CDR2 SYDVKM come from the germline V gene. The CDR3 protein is CASSKAGRYGYTF. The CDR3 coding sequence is TGTGCCAGCAGTAAGGCAGGGAGGTATGGCTACACCTTC.

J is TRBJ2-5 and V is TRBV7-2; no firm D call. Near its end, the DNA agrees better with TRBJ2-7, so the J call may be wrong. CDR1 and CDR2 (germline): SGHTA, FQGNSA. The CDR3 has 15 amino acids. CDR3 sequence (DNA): TGTGCCAGCAGCTCCGATGCTCGCGCAGTCGGCGAGCAGTACTTC. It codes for CASSSDARAVGEQYF.

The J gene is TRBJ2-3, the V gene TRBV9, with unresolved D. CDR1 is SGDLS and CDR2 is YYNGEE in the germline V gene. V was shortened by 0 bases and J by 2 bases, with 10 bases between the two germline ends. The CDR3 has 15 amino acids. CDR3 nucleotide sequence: TGTGCCAGCAGCGTAGCTGTCGGAGCCACAGATACGCAGTATTTT. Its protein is CASSVAVGATDTQYF. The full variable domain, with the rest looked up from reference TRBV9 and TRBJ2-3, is DSGVTQTPKHLITATGQRVTLRCSPRSGDLSVYWYQQSLDQGLQFLIQYYNGEERAKGNILERFSAQQFPDLHSELNLSSLELGDSALYFCASSVAVGATDTQYFGPGTRLTVL.

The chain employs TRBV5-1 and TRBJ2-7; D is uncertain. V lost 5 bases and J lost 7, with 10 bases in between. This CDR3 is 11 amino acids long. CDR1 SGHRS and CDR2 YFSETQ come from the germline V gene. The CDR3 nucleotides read TGCGCCAGCAGAGGTCACCAGGAGCAGTACTTC. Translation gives CASRGHQEQYF.

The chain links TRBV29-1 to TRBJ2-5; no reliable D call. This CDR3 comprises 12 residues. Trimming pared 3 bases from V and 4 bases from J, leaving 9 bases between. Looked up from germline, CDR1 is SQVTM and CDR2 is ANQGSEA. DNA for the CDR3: TGCAGCGTTGACTGGGTGGGAGAGACCCAGTACTTC. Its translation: CSVDWVGETQYF. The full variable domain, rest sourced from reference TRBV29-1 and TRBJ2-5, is SAVISQKPSRDICQRGTSLTIQCQVDSQVTMMFWYRQQPGQSLTLIATANQGSEATYESGFVIDKFPISRPNLTFSTLTVSNMSPEDSSIYLCSVDWVGETQYFGPGTRLLVL.

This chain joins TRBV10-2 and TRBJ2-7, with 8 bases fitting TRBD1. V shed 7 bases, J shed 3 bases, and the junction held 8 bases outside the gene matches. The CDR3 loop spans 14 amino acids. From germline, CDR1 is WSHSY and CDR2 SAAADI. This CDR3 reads CASTDRQGSYEQYF. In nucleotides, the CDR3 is TGCGCCAGCACAGATCGACAGGGGAGCTACGAGCAGTACTTC.

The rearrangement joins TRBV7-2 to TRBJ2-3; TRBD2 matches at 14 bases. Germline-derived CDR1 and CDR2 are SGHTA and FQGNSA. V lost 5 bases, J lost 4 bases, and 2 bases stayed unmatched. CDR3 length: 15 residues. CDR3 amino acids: CASSQGLAGADTQYF. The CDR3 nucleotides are TGTGCCAGCAGCCAGGGACTAGCGGGAGCAGATACGCAGTATTTT.

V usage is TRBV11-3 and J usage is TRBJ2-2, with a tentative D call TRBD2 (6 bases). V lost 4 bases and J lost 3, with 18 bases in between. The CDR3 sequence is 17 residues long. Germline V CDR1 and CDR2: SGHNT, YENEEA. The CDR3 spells CASSWRGSQGHTGELFF. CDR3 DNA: TGTGCCAGCAGCTGGCGGGGATCGCAGGGCCACACCGGGGAGCTGTTTTTT.

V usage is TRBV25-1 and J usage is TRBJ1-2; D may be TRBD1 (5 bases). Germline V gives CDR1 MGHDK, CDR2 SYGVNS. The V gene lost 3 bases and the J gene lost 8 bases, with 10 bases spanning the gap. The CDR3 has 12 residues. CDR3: CASSDRKGGYTF. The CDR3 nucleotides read TGTGCCAGCAGTGACCGGAAGGGGGGCTACACCTTC.

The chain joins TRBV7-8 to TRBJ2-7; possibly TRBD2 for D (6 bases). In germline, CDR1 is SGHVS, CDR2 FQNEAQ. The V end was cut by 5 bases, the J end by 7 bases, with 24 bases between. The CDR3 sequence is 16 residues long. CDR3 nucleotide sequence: TGTGCCAGCAGCCCGGCCACAATGGTCGGTCTAGCGGAGCAGTACTTC. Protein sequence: CASSPATMVGLAEQYF.

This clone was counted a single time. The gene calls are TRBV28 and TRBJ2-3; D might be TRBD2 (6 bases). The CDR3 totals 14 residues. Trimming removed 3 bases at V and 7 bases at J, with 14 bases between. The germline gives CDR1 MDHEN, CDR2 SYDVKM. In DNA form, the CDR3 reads TGTGCCAGCAGTTTCCGGGGGAAGGAGAATACGCAGTATTTT. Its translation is CASSFRGKENTQYF.

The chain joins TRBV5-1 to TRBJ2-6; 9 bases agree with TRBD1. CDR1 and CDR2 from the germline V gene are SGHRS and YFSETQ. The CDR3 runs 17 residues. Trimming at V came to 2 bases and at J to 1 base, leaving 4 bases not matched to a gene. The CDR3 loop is CASSLRTGASGANVLTF. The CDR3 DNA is TGCGCCAGCAGCTTACGGACAGGGGCTTCTGGGGCCAACGTCCTGACTTTC.

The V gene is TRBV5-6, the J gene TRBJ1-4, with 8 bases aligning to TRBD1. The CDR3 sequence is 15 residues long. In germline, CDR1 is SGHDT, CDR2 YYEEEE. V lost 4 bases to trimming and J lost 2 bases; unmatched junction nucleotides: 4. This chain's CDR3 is CASSLTGETNEKLFF. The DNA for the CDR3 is TGTGCCAGCAGCCTGACAGGGGAGACTAATGAAAAACTGTTTTTT.

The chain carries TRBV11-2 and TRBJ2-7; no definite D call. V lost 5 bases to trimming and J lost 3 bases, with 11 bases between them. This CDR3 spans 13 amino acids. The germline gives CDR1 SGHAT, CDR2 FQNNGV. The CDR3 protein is CASSQDWRYEQYF. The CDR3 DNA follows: TGTGCCAGCAGCCAAGATTGGCGCTACGAGCAGTACTTC. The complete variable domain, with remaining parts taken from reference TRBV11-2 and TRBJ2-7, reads EAGVAQSPRYKIIEKRQSVAFWCNPISGHATLYWYQQILGQGPKLLIQFQNNGVVDDSQLPKDRFSAERLKGVDSTLKIQPAKLEDSAVYLCASSQDWRYEQYFGPGTRLTVT.

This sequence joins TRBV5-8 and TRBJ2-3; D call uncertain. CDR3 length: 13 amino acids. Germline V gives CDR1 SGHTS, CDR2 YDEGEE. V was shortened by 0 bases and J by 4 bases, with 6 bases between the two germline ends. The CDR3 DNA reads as TGTGCCAGCAGCTTGGGCCGGCCAGATACGCAGTATTTT. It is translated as CASSLGRPDTQYF. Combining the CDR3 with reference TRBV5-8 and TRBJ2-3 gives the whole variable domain EAGVTQSPTHLIKTRGQQATLRCSPISGHTSVYWYQQALGLGLQFLLWYDEGEERNRGNFPPRFSGRQFPNYSSELNVNALELEDSALYLCASSLGRPDTQYFGPGTRLTVL.

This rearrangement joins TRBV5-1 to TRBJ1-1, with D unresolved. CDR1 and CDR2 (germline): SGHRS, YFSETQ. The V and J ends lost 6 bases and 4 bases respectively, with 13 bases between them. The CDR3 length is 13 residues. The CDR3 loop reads CASKKDASTEAFF. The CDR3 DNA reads TGCGCCAGCAAAAAAGATGCGAGCACTGAAGCTTTCTTT.

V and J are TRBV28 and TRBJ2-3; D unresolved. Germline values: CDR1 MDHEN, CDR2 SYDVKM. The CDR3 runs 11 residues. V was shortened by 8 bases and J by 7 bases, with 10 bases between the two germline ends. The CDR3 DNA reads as TGTGCCAGCTTTTCCGCACATACGCAGTATTTT. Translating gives CASFSAHTQYF.

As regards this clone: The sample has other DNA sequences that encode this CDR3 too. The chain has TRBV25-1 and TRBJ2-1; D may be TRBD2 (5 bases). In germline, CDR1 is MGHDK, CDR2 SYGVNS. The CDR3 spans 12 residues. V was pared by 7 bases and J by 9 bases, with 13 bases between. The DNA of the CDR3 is TGTGCCAGCATTCCCCCCCGGGGTGAGCAGTTCTTC. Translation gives CASIPPRGEQFF.

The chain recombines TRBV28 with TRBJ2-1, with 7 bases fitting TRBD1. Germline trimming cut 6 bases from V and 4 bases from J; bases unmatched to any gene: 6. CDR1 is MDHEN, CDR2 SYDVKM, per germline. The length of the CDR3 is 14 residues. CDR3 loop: CASSPGTDYNEQFF. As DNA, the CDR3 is TGTGCCAGCAGCCCCGGGACAGATTACAATGAGCAGTTCTTC.

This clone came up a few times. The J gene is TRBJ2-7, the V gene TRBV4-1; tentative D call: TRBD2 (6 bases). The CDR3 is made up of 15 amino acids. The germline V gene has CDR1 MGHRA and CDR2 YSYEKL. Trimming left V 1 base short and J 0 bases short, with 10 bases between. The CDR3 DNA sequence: TGCGCCAGCAGCCAAGGACCCGGGAGCTCCTACGAGCAGTACTTC. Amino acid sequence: CASSQGPGSSYEQYF.

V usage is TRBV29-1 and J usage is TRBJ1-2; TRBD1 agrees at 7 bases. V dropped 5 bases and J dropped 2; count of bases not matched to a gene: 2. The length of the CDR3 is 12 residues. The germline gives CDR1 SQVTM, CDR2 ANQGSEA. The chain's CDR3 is CSVSTGNYGYTF. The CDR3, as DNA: TGCAGCGTTTCGACAGGGAACTATGGCTACACCTTC.

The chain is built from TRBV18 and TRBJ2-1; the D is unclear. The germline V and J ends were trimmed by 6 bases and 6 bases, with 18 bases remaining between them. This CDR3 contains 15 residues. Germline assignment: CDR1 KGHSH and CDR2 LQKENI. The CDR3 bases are TGTGCCAGCTCGACGACGAACAGTAAGATCAATGAGCAGTTCTTC. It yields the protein CASSTTNSKINEQFF.

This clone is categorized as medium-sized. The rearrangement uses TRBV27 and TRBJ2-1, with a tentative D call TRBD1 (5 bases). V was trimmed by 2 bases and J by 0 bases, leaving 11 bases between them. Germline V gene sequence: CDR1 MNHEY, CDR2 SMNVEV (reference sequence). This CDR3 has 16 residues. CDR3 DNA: TGTGCCAGCAGTTTAAGGGGAACCCACTCCTACAATGAGCAGTTCTTC. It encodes CASSLRGTHSYNEQFF.

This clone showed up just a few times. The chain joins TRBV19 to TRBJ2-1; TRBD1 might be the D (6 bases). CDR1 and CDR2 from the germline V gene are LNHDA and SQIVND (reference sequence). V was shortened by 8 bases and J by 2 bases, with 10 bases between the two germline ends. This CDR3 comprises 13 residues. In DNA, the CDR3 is TGTGCCAGTGGATGGGACACCTACAATGAGCAGTTCTTC. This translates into CASGWDTYNEQFF.